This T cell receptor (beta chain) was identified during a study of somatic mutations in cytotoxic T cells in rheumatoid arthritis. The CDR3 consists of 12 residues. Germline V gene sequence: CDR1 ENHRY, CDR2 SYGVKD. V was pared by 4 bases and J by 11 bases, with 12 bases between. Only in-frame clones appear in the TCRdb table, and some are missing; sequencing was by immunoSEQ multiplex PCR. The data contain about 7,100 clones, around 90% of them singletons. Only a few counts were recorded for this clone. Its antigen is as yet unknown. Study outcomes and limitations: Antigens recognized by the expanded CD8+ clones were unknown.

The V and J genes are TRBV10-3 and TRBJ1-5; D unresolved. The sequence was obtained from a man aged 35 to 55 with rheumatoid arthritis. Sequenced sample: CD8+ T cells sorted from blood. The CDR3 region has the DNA TGTGCCATCAGTGGTGATCGAGTGTCCCAGCATTTT. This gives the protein CAISGDRVSQHF.